A selection of T cell receptor beta chains follows, all from one sample in a study of CD8+CD57+ T cells in acquired aplastic anemia. One entry per CDR3 protein results from TCRdb running MiXCR on the reads. This sample carries some 150,000 distinct CDR3 sequences, less than 45% of them seen once, and the ten largest clones take 8% to 8.5%. The source material was sorted CD4+, CD8+, or CD8+CD57+ T cells (not recorded which) from PBMCs. These receptors all stem from a human donor in good health, serving as a control. Each CDR3 is given with its conserved first and last residue. A D gene is named only where the DNA matches it firmly. Clone size is stated in some rows and not others, as once, few, many or a class when expanded.

len | d_gene | j_gene | v_gene | abundance | CDR3aa | CDR3nt
17 | NA | TRBJ2-2 | TRBV7-9 | many | CASSRTSGLSSTGELFF | TGTGCCAGCAGCCGTACCTCAGGGCTTTCGAGCACCGGGGAGCTGTTTTTT
15 | NA | TRBJ2-7 | TRBV20-1 | many | CSATHPIQGTYEQYF | TGCAGTGCTACTCACCCTATCCAGGGAACCTACGAGCAGTACTTC
12 | NA | TRBJ2-7 | TRBV3-1 | many | CASSGGSYEQYF | TGTGCCAGCAGTGGGGGGTCCTACGAGCAGTACTTC
14 | NA | TRBJ1-5 | TRBV9 | NA | CASSEDSYDQPQHF | TGTGCCAGCAGCGAGGACAGCTACGATCAGCCCCAGCATTTT
13 | NA | TRBJ2-7 | TRBV30 | many | CAWSVQGTKEQYF | TGTGCCTGGAGTGTACAGGGTACGAAGGAGCAGTACTTC
15 | NA | TRBJ1-5 | TRBV24-1 | NA | CATSDGVRSNQPQHF | TGTGCCACCAGTGATGGGGTACGGAGCAATCAGCCCCAGCATTTT
16 | NA | TRBJ1-1 | TRBV28 | few | CAAGPRDTLRNTEAFF | TGTGCCGCGGGACCCCGGGACACCTTACGGAACACTGAAGCTTTCTTT
13 | NA | TRBJ1-5 | TRBV2 | NA | CASKTQGYQPQHF | TGTGCCAGCAAGACACAGGGTTATCAGCCCCAGCATTTT
12 | NA | TRBJ2-1 | TRBV5-4 | once | CASSPGLYEQFF | TGTGCCAGCAGCCCTGGACTGTACGAGCAGTTCTTC
14 | NA | TRBJ1-4 | TRBV20-1 | many | CSASRAGTNEKLFF | TGCAGTGCTAGCCGGGCAGGTACTAATGAAAAACTGTTTTTT
13 | NA | TRBJ1-2 | TRBV7-6 | once | CASSDTGLDGYTF | TGTGCCAGCAGCGACACAGGGTTAGATGGCTACACCTTC
14 | NA | TRBJ2-7 | TRBV13 | NA | CASSFPGLGSEQYF | TGTGCCAGCAGCTTCCCGGGACTTGGATCCGAGCAGTACTTC
14 | NA | TRBJ1-2 | TRBV29-1 | NA | CSVDKDRRNYGYTF | TGCAGCGTTGATAAGGACAGACGTAACTATGGCTACACCTTC
13 | NA | TRBJ2-1 | TRBV2 | NA | CASSESSQVGQFF | TGTGCCAGCAGTGAATCGAGTCAGGTCGGGCAGTTCTTC
15 | NA | TRBJ1-1 | TRBV24-1 | few | CATDRGAGVNTEAFF | TGTGCCACCGATCGGGGGGCAGGGGTGAACACTGAAGCTTTCTTT
18 | TRBD2 | TRBJ2-5 | TRBV11-3 | NA | CASSLVGLGGSLGETQYF | TGTGCCAGCAGCTTAGTCGGTCTTGGCGGGAGCCTGGGAGAGACCCAGTACTTC
16 | TRBD2 | TRBJ2-2 | TRBV11-1 | NA | CASNKGAGGDTGELFF | TGTGCCAGCAACAAAGGAGCGGGGGGAGACACCGGGGAGCTGTTTTTT
13 | TRBD1 | TRBJ1-2 | TRBV19 | few | CASSMPDREGYTF | TGTGCCAGTAGTATGCCCGACAGGGAAGGCTACACCTTC
12 | NA | TRBJ2-5 | TRBV7-6 | NA | CASTHTGETQYF | TGTGCCAGCACCCATACGGGGGAGACCCAGTACTTC
15 | TRBD1 | TRBJ2-7 | TRBV10-3 | NA | CAISESQGAASEQYF | TGTGCCATCAGTGAGTCACAGGGGGCTGCTAGCGAGCAGTACTTC
12 | NA | TRBJ1-1 | TRBV12-3/TRBV12-4 | NA | CASNLWGTEAFF | TGTGCCAGCAATTTATGGGGGACTGAAGCTTTCTTT
15 | NA | TRBJ2-2 | TRBV10-3 | many | CAISAGGAQTGELFF | TGTGCCATCAGTGCTGGGGGGGCGCAGACCGGGGAGCTGTTTTTT
18 | TRBD1 | TRBJ2-1 | TRBV20-1 | many | CSATFRTGSGGSYNEQFF | TGCAGTGCCACCTTTAGGACAGGGTCAGGGGGCTCCTACAATGAGCAGTTCTTC
13 | NA | TRBJ1-2 | TRBV7-9 | NA | CASSLRPDGGYTF | TGTGCCAGCAGCTTAAGGCCAGACGGTGGCTACACCTTC